These 7 T cell receptor beta chains share one sample of origin, sequenced in a study of blood T cell repertoires in COVID-19. Sequencing used immunoSEQ multiplex PCR; TCRdb keeps in-frame clones, though not all of them. The data show approximately 230,000 clones, approximately 88% seen once. Sequenced: peripheral blood. These receptor sequences come from a young woman with COVID-19, enrolled during active disease.

The V call is TRBV28, the J call TRBJ2-1; TRBD1 is a possible D gene (6 bases). With 5 bases removed from V and 4 bases from J, the gap between germline ends came to 9 bases. CDR1 is MDHEN and CDR2 is SYDVKM in the germline V gene. The CDR3 sequence is 13 residues long. The CDR3 here is CASSKQGYNEQFF. CDR3 sequence (DNA): TGTGCCAGCAGTAAACAGGGTTACAATGAGCAGTTCTTC.

CDR3 DNA sequence: TGCGCCAGCAGCCTAGGGACAATTTCACTTACCAGCTCCTACGAGCAGTACTTC. The encoded protein is CASSLGTISLTSSYEQYF. This chain links TRBV5-1 with TRBJ2-7, with D possibly being TRBD1 (6 bases). Trimming pared 4 bases from V and 0 bases from J, leaving 23 bases between. Germline CDR1 reads SGHRS; CDR2 reads YFSETQ. This CDR3 comprises 18 residues.

This clone was observed a single time. The rearrangement links TRBV11-2 to TRBJ2-3; tentatively, D is TRBD2 (5 bases). The V end lost 7 bases, the J end lost 6 bases, and 20 bases lay between the germline ends. This CDR3 comprises 15 residues. Germline lookup yields CDR1 SGHAT and CDR2 FQNNGV. The DNA of the CDR3 is TGTGCCAGCACCTCACTCCCTGGGAGCCCCGATACGCAGTATTTT. Amino acids: CASTSLPGSPDTQYF.

The chain joins TRBV4-3 to TRBJ1-1, with 10 bases identical to TRBD1. There are 17 residues in the CDR3. The V gene end was trimmed by 3 bases and the J gene end by 0 bases; junction bases not matched to a gene: 7. Germline CDR1 is LGHNA and CDR2 is YSLEER. CDR3 loop: CASSHSRTGGMNTEAFF. The CDR3 region has the DNA TGCGCCAGCAGCCATTCCCGGACAGGGGGAATGAACACTGAAGCTTTCTTT.

J is TRBJ2-1 and V is TRBV27; tentative D call: TRBD1 (5 bases). The CDR3 consists of 14 residues. Trimming cost V 8 bases and J 3 bases, with 14 bases left between them. Germline CDR1 and CDR2: MNHEY and SMNVEV (reference sequence). The CDR3 spells CASRAARVYNEQFF. The DNA for the CDR3 is TGTGCCAGCCGTGCCGCCAGGGTCTACAATGAGCAGTTCTTC.

The gene calls are TRBV18 and TRBJ2-2, with 7 positions matching TRBD1. The CDR3 totals 14 residues. CDR1 KGHSH and CDR2 LQKENI come from the germline V gene. J gave up 8 bases and V 1 base, and 4 bases lay outside the gene matches. CDR3 DNA sequence: TGTGCCAGCTCACCACGACAGGGTAGAGGGGAGCTGTTTTTT. Translated: CASSPRQGRGELFF.

This chain uses TRBV5-5 with TRBJ2-7; 11 bases align to TRBD1. Germline values: CDR1 SGHKS, CDR2 YYEKEE (reference sequence). Trimming removed 4 bases from V and 7 bases from J; junction bases left unmatched: 10. The CDR3 has 15 residues. In DNA form, the CDR3 reads TGTGCCAGCAGCCGTGGACAGGGGGCGCGTGAAGAGCAGTACGTC. It codes for CASSRGQGAREEQYV.